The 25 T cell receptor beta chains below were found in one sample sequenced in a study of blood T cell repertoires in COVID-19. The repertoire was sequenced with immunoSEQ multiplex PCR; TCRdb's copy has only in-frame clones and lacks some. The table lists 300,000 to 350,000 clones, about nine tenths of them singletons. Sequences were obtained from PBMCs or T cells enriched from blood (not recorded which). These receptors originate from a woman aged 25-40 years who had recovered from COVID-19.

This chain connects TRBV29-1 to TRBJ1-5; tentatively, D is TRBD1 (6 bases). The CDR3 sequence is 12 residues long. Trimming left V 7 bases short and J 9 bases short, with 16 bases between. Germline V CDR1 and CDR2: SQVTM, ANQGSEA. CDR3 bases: TGCAGCGCGGCAGGGGAGGGTAGGCCCCAGCATTTT. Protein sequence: CSAAGEGRPQHF.

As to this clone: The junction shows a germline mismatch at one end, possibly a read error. The CDR3 here is CASNIQGANTGELFF. The CDR3, as DNA: TGTGCCAGTAATATACAGGGGGCCAACACCGGGGAGCTGTTTTTT. The chain carries TRBV19 and TRBJ2-2, with 9 nucleotides matching TRBD1. The CDR3 loop spans 15 amino acids. Germline CDR1 reads LNHDA; CDR2 reads SQIVND (reference sequence). The full variable domain, rest sourced from reference TRBV19 and TRBJ2-2, is DGGITQSPKYLFRKEGQNVTLSCEQNLNHDAMYWYRQDPGQGLRLIYYSQIVNDFQKGDIAEGYSVSREKKESFPLTVTSAQKNPTAFYLCASNIQGANTGELFFGEGSRLTVL.

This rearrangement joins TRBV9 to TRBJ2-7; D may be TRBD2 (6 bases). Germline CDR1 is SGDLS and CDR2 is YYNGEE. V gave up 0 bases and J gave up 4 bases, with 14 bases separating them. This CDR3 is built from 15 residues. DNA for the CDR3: TGTGCCAGCAGCGTAGCTTCCGGGAGAGTTTACGAGCAGTACTTC. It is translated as CASSVASGRVYEQYF.

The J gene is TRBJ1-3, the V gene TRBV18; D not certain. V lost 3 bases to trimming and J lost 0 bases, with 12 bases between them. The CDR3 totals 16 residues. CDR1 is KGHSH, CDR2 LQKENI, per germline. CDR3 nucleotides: TGTGCCAGCTCACCCTCCGTCCTGTTCTCTGGAAACACCATATATTTT. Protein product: CASSPSVLFSGNTIYF.

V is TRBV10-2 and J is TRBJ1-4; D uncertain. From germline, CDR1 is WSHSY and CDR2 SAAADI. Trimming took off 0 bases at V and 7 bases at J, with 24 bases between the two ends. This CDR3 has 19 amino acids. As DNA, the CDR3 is TGCGCCAGCAGTGAGTCGGCTGTCCTAGGAAGGTTTAATAGTGAAAAACTGTTTTTT. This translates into CASSESAVLGRFNSEKLFF.

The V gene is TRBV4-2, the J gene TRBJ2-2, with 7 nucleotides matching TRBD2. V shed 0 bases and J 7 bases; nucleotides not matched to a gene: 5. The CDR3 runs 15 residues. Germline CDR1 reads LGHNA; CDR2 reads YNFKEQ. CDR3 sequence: CASSQDVSGGGELFF. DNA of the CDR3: TGTGCCAGCAGCCAAGATGTGTCGGGAGGCGGGGAGCTGTTTTTT.

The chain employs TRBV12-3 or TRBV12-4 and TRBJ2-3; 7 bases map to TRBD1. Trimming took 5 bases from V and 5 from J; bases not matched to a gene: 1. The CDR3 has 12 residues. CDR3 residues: CASSRDRDTQYF. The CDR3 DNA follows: TGTGCCAGCAGTAGGGACAGAGATACGCAGTATTTT.

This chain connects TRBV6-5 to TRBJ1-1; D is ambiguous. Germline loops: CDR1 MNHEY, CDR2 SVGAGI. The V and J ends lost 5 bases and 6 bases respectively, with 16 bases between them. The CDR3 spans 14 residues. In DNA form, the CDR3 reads TGTGCCAGCAGTCCCGCGGCCCTTGGGTCTGAAGCTTTCTTT. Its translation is CASSPAALGSEAFF.

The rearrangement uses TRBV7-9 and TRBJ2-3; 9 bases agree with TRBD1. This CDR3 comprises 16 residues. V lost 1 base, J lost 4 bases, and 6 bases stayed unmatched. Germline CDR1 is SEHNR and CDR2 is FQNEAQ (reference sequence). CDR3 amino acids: CASSLDRGQGADTQYF. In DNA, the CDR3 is TGTGCCAGCAGCTTAGACAGGGGACAGGGCGCAGATACGCAGTATTTT.

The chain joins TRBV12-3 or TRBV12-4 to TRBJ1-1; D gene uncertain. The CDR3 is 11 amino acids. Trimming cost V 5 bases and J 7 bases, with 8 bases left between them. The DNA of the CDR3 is TGTGCCAGCAGTGGGAGGAGTGAAGCTTTCTTT. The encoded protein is CASSGRSEAFF.

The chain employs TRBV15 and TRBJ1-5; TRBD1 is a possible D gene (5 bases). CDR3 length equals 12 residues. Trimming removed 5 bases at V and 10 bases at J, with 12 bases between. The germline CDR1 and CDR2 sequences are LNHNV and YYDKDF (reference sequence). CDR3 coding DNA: TGTGCCACCAGCGCCAGGGTTGGTCCCCAGCATTTT. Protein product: CATSARVGPQHF. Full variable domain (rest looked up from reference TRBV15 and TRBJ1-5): DAMVIQNPRYQVTQFGKPVTLSCSQTLNHNVMYWYQQKSSQAPKLLFHYYDKDFNNEADTPDNFQSRRPNTSFCFLDIRSPGLGDTAMYLCATSARVGPQHFGDGTRLSIL.

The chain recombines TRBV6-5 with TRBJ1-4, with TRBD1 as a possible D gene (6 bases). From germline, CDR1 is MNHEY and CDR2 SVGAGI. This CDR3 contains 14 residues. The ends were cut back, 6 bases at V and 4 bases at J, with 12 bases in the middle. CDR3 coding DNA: TGTGCCAGCAGGCTTAAAGGGGGTAATGAAAAACTGTTTTTT. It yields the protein CASRLKGGNEKLFF.

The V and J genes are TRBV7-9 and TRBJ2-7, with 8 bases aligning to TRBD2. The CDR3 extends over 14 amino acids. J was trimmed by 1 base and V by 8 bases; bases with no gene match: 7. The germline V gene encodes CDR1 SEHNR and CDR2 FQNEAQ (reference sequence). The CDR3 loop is CASSTGGPSYEQYF. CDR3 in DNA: TGTGCCAGCTCCACGGGAGGGCCTTCCTACGAGCAGTACTTC.

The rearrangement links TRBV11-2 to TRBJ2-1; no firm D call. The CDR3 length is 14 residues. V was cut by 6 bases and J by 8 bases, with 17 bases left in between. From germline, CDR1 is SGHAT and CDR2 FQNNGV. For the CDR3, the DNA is TGTGCCAGCAGTCATCCCCCCAATGAGGATGAGCAGTTCTTC. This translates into CASSHPPNEDEQFF.

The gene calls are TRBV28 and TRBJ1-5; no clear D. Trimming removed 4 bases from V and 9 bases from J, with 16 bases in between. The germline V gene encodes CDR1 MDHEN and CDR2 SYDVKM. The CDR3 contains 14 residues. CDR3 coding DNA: TGTGCCAGCAGTTCCCCACAGACCGCTGGGCCCCAGCATTTT. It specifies CASSSPQTAGPQHF.

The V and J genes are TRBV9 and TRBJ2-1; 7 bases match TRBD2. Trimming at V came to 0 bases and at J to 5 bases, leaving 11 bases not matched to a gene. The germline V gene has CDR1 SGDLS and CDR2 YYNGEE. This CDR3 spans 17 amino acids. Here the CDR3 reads CASSVGRGSRWNNEQFF. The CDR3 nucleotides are TGTGCCAGCAGCGTAGGGCGCGGGAGTAGATGGAACAATGAGCAGTTCTTC. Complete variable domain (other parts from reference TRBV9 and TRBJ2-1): DSGVTQTPKHLITATGQRVTLRCSPRSGDLSVYWYQQSLDQGLQFLIQYYNGEERAKGNILERFSAQQFPDLHSELNLSSLELGDSALYFCASSVGRGSRWNNEQFFGPGTRLTVL.

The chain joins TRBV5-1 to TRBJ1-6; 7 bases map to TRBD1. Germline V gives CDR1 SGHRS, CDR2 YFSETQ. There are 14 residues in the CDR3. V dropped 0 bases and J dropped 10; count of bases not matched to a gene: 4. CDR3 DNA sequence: TGCGCCAGCAGCTTGGGACAGGGAGTCTCACCCCTCCACTTT. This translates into CASSLGQGVSPLHF.

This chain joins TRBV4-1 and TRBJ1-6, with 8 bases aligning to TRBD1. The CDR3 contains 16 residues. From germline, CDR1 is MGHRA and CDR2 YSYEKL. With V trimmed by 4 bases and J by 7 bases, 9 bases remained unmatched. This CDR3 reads CASSRGQGPRNSPLHF. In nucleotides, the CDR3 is TGCGCCAGCAGCCGAGGACAGGGCCCACGGAATTCACCCCTCCACTTT.

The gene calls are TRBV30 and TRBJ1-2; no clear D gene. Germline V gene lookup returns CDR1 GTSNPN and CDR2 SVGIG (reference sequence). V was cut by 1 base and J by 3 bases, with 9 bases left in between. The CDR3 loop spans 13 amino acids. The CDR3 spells CAWSGAWDYGYTF. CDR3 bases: TGTGCCTGGAGTGGGGCTTGGGACTATGGCTACACCTTC. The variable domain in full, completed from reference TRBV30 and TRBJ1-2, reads SQTIHQWPATLVQPVGSPLSLECTVEGTSNPNLYWYRQAAGRGLQLLFYSVGIGQISSEVPQNLSASRPQDRQFILSSKKLLLSDSGFYLCAWSGAWDYGYTFGSGTRLTVV.

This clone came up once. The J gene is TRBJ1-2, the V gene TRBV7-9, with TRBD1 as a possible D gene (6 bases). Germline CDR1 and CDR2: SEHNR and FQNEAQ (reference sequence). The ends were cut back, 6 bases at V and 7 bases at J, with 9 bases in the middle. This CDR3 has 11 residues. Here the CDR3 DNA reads TGTGCCAGCAGTCGCAGGGGTGGCTACACCTTC. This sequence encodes CASSRRGGYTF.

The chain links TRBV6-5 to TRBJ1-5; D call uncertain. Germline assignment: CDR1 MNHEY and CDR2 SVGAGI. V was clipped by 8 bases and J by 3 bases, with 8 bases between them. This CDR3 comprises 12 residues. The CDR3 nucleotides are TGTGCCAGCCGGGGAACCAATCAGCCCCAGCATTTT. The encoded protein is CASRGTNQPQHF.

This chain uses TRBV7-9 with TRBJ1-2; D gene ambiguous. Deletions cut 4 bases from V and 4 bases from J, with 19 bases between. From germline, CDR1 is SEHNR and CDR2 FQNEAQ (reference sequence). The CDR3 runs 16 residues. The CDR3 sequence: CASSSPGQLLGYGYTF. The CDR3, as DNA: TGTGCCAGCAGCTCCCCGGGTCAATTGTTGGGCTATGGCTACACCTTC.

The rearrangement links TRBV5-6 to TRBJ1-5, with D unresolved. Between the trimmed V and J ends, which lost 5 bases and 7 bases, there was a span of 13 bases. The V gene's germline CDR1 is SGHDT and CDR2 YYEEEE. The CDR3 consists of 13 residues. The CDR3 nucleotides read TGTGCCAGCAGTCACCGACTTATACAGCCCCAGCATTTT. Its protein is CASSHRLIQPQHF.

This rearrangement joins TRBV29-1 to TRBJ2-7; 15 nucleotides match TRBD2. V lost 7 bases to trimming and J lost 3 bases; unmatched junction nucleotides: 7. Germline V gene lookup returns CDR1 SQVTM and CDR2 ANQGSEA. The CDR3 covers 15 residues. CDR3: CSEDGLAGGIYEQYF. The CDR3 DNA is TGCAGCGAAGATGGACTAGCGGGAGGGATCTACGAGCAGTACTTC.

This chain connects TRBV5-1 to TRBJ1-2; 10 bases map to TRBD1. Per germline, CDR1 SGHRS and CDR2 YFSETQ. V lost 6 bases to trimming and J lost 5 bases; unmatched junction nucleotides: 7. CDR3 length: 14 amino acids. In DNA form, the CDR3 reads TGCGCCAGCAACGGCGGGACAGGGGATTATGGCTACACCTTC. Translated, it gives CASNGGTGDYGYTF.